A single sample is the source of the 14 T cell receptor beta chains below, sequenced in a study of cytotoxic CD8 clonotypes in ibrutinib-treated CLL. This table comes from immunoSEQ multiplex PCR, and its TCRdb copy is limited to in-frame clones, with some not included. Counted here are 150,000 to 200,000 clones, more than 70% occurring once; the ten biggest clones make up over 2.5%. This specimen consisted of PBMCs, obtained at disease progression, from a patient treated with ibrutinib. The receptor source for this set is a human donor with chronic lymphocytic leukemia.

The chain joins TRBV11-2 to TRBJ2-2; D gene uncertain. The V end lost 0 bases, the J end lost 8 bases, and 7 bases lay between the germline ends. Germline V lookup: CDR1 SGHAT, CDR2 FQNNGV. The CDR3 is made up of 13 amino acids. DNA for the CDR3: TGTGCCAGCAGCTTAGAACGATCGGGGGAGCTGTTTTTT. Protein: CASSLERSGELFF. Variable domain in full (rest from reference TRBV11-2 and TRBJ2-2): EAGVAQSPRYKIIEKRQSVAFWCNPISGHATLYWYQQILGQGPKLLIQFQNNGVVDDSQLPKDRFSAERLKGVDSTLKIQPAKLEDSAVYLCASSLERSGELFFGEGSRLTVL.

V and J are TRBV29-1 and TRBJ2-5; 7 positions match TRBD2. Trimming cost V 5 bases and J 3 bases; bases outside gene matches: 9. CDR1 and CDR2 (germline): SQVTM, ANQGSEA. The CDR3 is 14 amino acids. CDR3 nucleotide sequence: TGCAGCGTTCGGCTAGCGGACTCTAAAGAGACCCAGTACTTC. Residues: CSVRLADSKETQYF. Full variable domain (missing parts from reference TRBV29-1 and TRBJ2-5): SAVISQKPSRDICQRGTSLTIQCQVDSQVTMMFWYRQQPGQSLTLIATANQGSEATYESGFVIDKFPISRPNLTFSTLTVSNMSPEDSSIYLCSVRLADSKETQYFGPGTRLLVL.

This chain links TRBV27 with TRBJ2-7; the match to TRBD2 covers 8 bases. V was clipped by 4 bases and J by 8 bases; unmatched bases: 7. The CDR3 consists of 13 residues. CDR1 MNHEY and CDR2 SMNVEV come from the germline V gene (reference sequence). The CDR3 DNA follows: TGTGCCAGCAGTTGGGGACTAGGATTCCAGCAGTACTTC. This encodes CASSWGLGFQQYF.

The chain recombines TRBV7-6 with TRBJ2-2; D call uncertain. CDR1 SGHVS and CDR2 FNYEAQ come from the germline V gene. V lost 5 bases to trimming and J lost 7 bases, with 11 bases between them. This CDR3 comprises 13 residues. In nucleotides, the CDR3 is TGTGCCAGCAGCCCCTTCGAGGACGGGGAGCTGTTTTTT. This encodes CASSPFEDGELFF.

The V gene is TRBV30, the J gene TRBJ1-1, with 7 bases identical to TRBD1. The germline V gene encodes CDR1 GTSNPN and CDR2 SVGIG (reference sequence). This CDR3 contains 13 residues. V gave up 3 bases and J gave up 4 bases; unmatched junction bases: 5. The CDR3 loop reads CAWRFPGGTEAFF. In DNA, the CDR3 is TGTGCCTGGAGGTTCCCAGGGGGCACTGAAGCTTTCTTT.

The V call is TRBV5-1, the J call TRBJ1-5, with 10 bases lining up with TRBD1. CDR3 length: 15 amino acids. The ends lost 0 bases at V and 5 bases at J; junction bases unmatched: 2. Germline CDR1 SGHRS, CDR2 YFSETQ. CDR3 nucleotide sequence: TGCGCCAGCAGCTTGGCCGGGACAGGGGATCAGCCCCAGCATTTT. Translation: CASSLAGTGDQPQHF.

The CDR3 loop reads CAWSYIGRGGNEQFF. The CDR3 nucleotides read TGTGCCTGGAGTTATATAGGACGAGGGGGGAATGAGCAGTTCTTC. The V gene is TRBV30, the J gene TRBJ2-1, with D perhaps assigned TRBD1 or TRBD2 (6 bases each). CDR1 is GTSNPN and CDR2 is SVGIG in the germline V gene (reference sequence). Trimming cost V 2 bases and J 7 bases, with 18 bases left between them. There are 15 residues in the CDR3. Filled out from reference TRBV30 and TRBJ2-1, the complete variable domain reads SQTIHQWPATLVQPVGSPLSLECTVEGTSNPNLYWYRQAAGRGLQLLFYSVGIGQISSEVPQNLSASRPQDRQFILSSKKLLLSDSGFYLCAWSYIGRGGNEQFFGPGTRLTVL.

This sequence joins TRBV7-9 and TRBJ2-7, with no clear D. The CDR3 length is 12 residues. V was shortened by 7 bases and J by 0 bases, with 7 bases between the two germline ends. Germline CDR1 and CDR2: SEHNR and FQNEAQ (reference sequence). In nucleotides, the CDR3 is TGTGCCAGCAATGGGGACTCCTACGAGCAGTACTTC. Its protein is CASNGDSYEQYF.

The chain is built from TRBV7-6 and TRBJ2-3, with TRBD2 identical over 7 bases. CDR3 length: 17 amino acids. The V and J ends lost 3 bases and 1 base, in that order; junction bases with no gene match: 10. Germline V gene lookup returns CDR1 SGHVS and CDR2 FNYEAQ. DNA of the CDR3: TGTGCCAGCAGCTTTCCAGGGAGGGCTAGCCGCACAGATACGCAGTATTTT. Protein: CASSFPGRASRTDTQYF.

This chain connects TRBV15 to TRBJ2-3, with 9 bases fitting TRBD1. The germline V gene has CDR1 LNHNV and CDR2 YYDKDF (reference sequence). V lost 6 bases and J lost 6; bases outside the gene matches: 13. The CDR3 sequence is 16 residues long. The CDR3: CATRWDRAHDMDTQYF. CDR3 DNA sequence: TGTGCCACCAGATGGGACAGGGCTCATGATATGGATACGCAGTATTTT.

The CDR3 loop is CSARLGQLNTEAFF. CDR3 coding DNA: TGCAGCGCCCGCCTTGGACAGCTGAACACTGAAGCTTTCTTT. The rearrangement uses TRBV29-1 and TRBJ1-1; the D gene is possibly TRBD1 (6 bases). This CDR3 contains 14 residues. V was shortened by 7 bases and J by 0 bases, with 15 bases between the two germline ends. CDR1 is SQVTM, CDR2 ANQGSEA, per germline.

The chain carries TRBV6-5 and TRBJ1-3; TRBD1 might be the D (5 bases). From germline, CDR1 is MNHEY and CDR2 SVGAGI. Trimming pared 5 bases from V and 2 bases from J, leaving 10 bases between. CDR3 length: 14 residues. This CDR3 is CASSRGEAGNTIYF. The CDR3 nucleotides are TGTGCCAGCAGTCGGGGGGAGGCTGGAAACACCATATATTTT.

The chain uses TRBV28 and TRBJ2-7; TRBD1 matches at 12 bases. This CDR3 has 16 residues. Germline-derived CDR1 and CDR2 are MDHEN and SYDVKM. J gave up 7 bases and V 4 bases, and 11 bases lay outside the gene matches. The chain's CDR3 is CASSYHPGQGAGEQYF. The CDR3 DNA reads as TGTGCCAGCAGTTACCACCCGGGACAGGGGGCGGGAGAGCAGTACTTC.

This chain links TRBV11-3 with TRBJ1-2; 7 nucleotides agree with TRBD1. The CDR3 sequence is 16 residues long. With 5 bases clipped from V and 3 bases from J, the junction kept 12 bases outside the gene matches. Germline lookup yields CDR1 SGHNT and CDR2 YENEEA. The CDR3 coding sequence is TGTGCCAGCAGCCCCGACGGGACAGAGGAACACTATGGCTACACCTTC. Protein: CASSPDGTEEHYGYTF.